The 20 T cell receptor beta chains given below trace back to one sample, sequenced in a study of regulatory T cells in long-lasting Graves disease. Time point indicated: newly diagnosed GD, antithyroid drugs for less than 3 months. The TCR library was made from RNA that had been extracted from PBMCs in TRIzol. With iRepertoire HTBI primers and Arm-PCR of CDR3 regions, TCR beta libraries were built. In TCRdb, the multiplex PCR reads were re-called with MiXCR into one record per CDR3 protein. Here the sample spans around 500,000 distinct CDR3 sequences, about 16% being singletons. This sample was also put to use in a study of T cells in Graves' hyperthyroidism and ophthalmopathy.

This material consisted of peripheral blood mononuclear cells (PBMCs), taken at new diagnosis, from a patient treated with antithyroid drugs. Receptors were obtained from a woman aged 35 to 60 with Graves disease.

Turning to this clonotype: A far larger clone is just one base off, so this is likely a read error. The gene calls are TRBV28 and TRBJ1-5; possible D gene TRBD1, 5 bases. CDR3 length: 13 amino acids. Trimming pared 6 bases from V and 3 bases from J, leaving 9 bases between. Germline V gene lookup returns CDR1 MDHEN and CDR2 SYDVKM. In nucleotides, the CDR3 is TGTGCCAGCAGCACAGGTAACAATCAGCCCCAGCATTTT. This codes for CASSTGNNQPQHF.

Remarks on this clonotype: This may be a read error, as it is one base from a much larger clone. V gene TRBV7-3 combines with J gene TRBJ2-2; either TRBD1 or TRBD2 may supply D (5 bases each). Per the germline V gene, CDR1 is SGHTA and CDR2 is FQGTGA. The CDR3 sequence is 15 residues long. The CDR3 DNA follows: TGTGCCAGCAGCTTAATGACGGTTAACACCGGGGCGCTGTTTTTT. This gives the protein CASSLMTVNTGALFF.

The table lists this clonotype with many counts. The V and J genes are TRBV6-2 or TRBV6-3 and TRBJ2-3; 12 bases agree with TRBD2. CDR3 length: 15 residues. Germline assignment: CDR1 MNHEY and CDR2 SVGEGT. The V gene end was trimmed by 5 bases and the J gene end by 4 bases; junction bases not matched to a gene: 4. CDR3 residues: CASSQGLAGSDTQYF. CDR3 in DNA: TGTGCCAGCAGTCAAGGACTAGCGGGGTCAGATACGCAGTATTTT.

This clonotype was found a few times. J is TRBJ1-2 and V is TRBV19; TRBD1 agrees at 7 bases. Germline V lookup: CDR1 LNHDA, CDR2 SQIVND (reference sequence). The CDR3 totals 14 residues. The ends lost 5 bases at V and 4 bases at J; junction bases unmatched: 7. This chain's CDR3 is CASSRGGSGYGYTF. CDR3 DNA sequence: TGTGCCAGTAGTCGAGGGGGCAGCGGCTATGGCTACACCTTC.

The sample holds many counts of this clonotype. The chain joins TRBV7-9 to TRBJ1-5; 7 positions agree with TRBD1. CDR1 and CDR2 from the germline V gene are SEHNR and FQNEAQ (reference sequence). The CDR3 contains 17 residues. V lost 5 bases, J lost 0 bases, and 10 bases stayed unmatched. The CDR3 spells CASSLSTGAYSNQPQHF. The CDR3 coding sequence is TGTGCCAGCAGCCTTTCCACAGGGGCGTATAGCAATCAGCCCCAGCATTTT.

This sequence joins TRBV11-3 and TRBJ2-2; 9 bases agree with TRBD2. The CDR3 covers 17 residues. With 4 bases clipped from V and 6 bases from J, the junction kept 12 bases outside the gene matches. Germline CDR1 and CDR2: SGHNT and YENEEA. The CDR3 DNA follows: TGTGCCAGCAGCTCGTACGGGGGTAGCGGGGGCCCCGGGGAGCTGTTTTTT. Translated: CASSSYGGSGGPGELFF.

This clonotype was picked up many times. The V and J genes are TRBV10-3 and TRBJ2-5; D uncertain. The germline V gene has CDR1 ENHRY and CDR2 SYGVKD. Trimming took off 5 bases at V and 10 bases at J, with 17 bases between the two ends. The CDR3 length is 13 residues. The chain's CDR3 is CAISSVADSSQYF. The CDR3 nucleotides read TGTGCCATCAGTTCCGTCGCAGATAGTAGCCAGTACTTC.

The CDR3 here is CASSREGIRTDTQYF. The CDR3, as DNA: TGCGCCAGCAGCCGTGAGGGGATACGCACAGATACGCAGTATTTT. The chain has TRBV4-1 and TRBJ2-3; possibly TRBD1 or TRBD2 for D (5 bases each). The CDR3 spans 15 residues. Germline CDR1 MGHRA, CDR2 YSYEKL. V was clipped by 4 bases and J by 1 base, with 12 bases between them.

The J gene is TRBJ2-5, the V gene TRBV5-1; possible D gene TRBD2, 6 bases. V shed 3 bases and J shed 4 bases, with 13 bases lying between them. This CDR3 has 14 residues. Germline V gives CDR1 SGHRS, CDR2 YFSETQ. The CDR3 DNA reads as TGCGCCAGCAGCTCCCTCGGGGGAAGAGAGACCCAGTACTTC. Translating gives CASSSLGGRETQYF.

This clonotype has a handful of counts. The chain couples TRBV5-5 to TRBJ1-5; 7 nucleotides match TRBD1. The ends lost 0 bases at V and 6 bases at J; junction bases unmatched: 6. From germline, CDR1 is SGHKS and CDR2 YYEKEE (reference sequence). CDR3 length: 15 amino acids. CDR3 nucleotide sequence: TGTGCCAGCAGCTTGGACAGGGGAGTAGTTCAGCCCCAGCATTTT. Its protein is CASSLDRGVVQPQHF.

This clonotype came up many times. The chain uses TRBV28 and TRBJ1-4, with a weak D call TRBD1 (5 bases). Germline V gene data show CDR1 as MDHEN and CDR2 as SYDVKM. With 11 bases removed from V and 5 bases from J, the gap between germline ends came to 15 bases. The CDR3 has 13 amino acids. The CDR3: CASGGGGNEKLFF. The CDR3, as DNA: TGTGCCTCGGGCGGTGGGGGGAATGAAAAACTGTTTTTT.

The table lists this clonotype with many counts. The chain couples TRBV3-1 to TRBJ1-2; no clear D. The CDR3 extends over 11 amino acids. Per the germline V gene, CDR1 is LGHDT and CDR2 is YNNKEL (reference sequence). V was shortened by 1 base and J by 6 bases, with 3 bases between the two germline ends. CDR3 amino acids: CASSQAHGYTF. DNA for the CDR3: TGTGCCAGCAGCCAAGCACATGGCTACACCTTC.

Note on this clonotype: This likely reflects a read error, since a far larger clone is one base away. This rearrangement joins TRBV7-4 to TRBJ2-5; D not resolved. The J call may not be correct, given that the DNA end is closer to TRBJ2-7. Per the germline V gene, CDR1 is SGHVT and CDR2 is SQSDAQ. CDR3 length: 11 residues. CDR3 DNA sequence: TGTGCCGGCACATTCGGTTGCGAGCAGTACTTC. Translating gives CAGTFGCEQYF.

In its sample, this clonotype was seen many times. The chain joins TRBV3-1 to TRBJ1-1; D gene uncertain. Germline CDR1 reads LGHDT; CDR2 reads YNNKEL (reference sequence). The CDR3 length is 12 residues. Trimming removed 8 bases at V and 8 bases at J, with 15 bases between. CDR3 sequence (DNA): TGTGCCAGCGGGGAAGGATTGGCCGAAGCTTTCTTT. Amino acids: CASGEGLAEAFF.

This clonotype was observed a handful of times. The rearrangement uses TRBV28 and TRBJ2-1; D is possibly TRBD1 or TRBD2 (5 bases each). The ends were cut back, 8 bases at V and 12 bases at J, with 14 bases in the middle. Germline V gives CDR1 MDHEN, CDR2 SYDVKM. This CDR3 comprises 11 residues. CDR3: CASQTGTAQFF. The CDR3 DNA is TGTGCCAGCCAAACCGGGACCGCGCAGTTCTTC.

This clonotype turned up a few times. V is TRBV7-9 and J is TRBJ2-1; 10 bases align to TRBD2. CDR3 size: 16 residues. The germline V gene encodes CDR1 SEHNR and CDR2 FQNEAQ (reference sequence). V lost 5 bases and J lost 3; bases outside the gene matches: 7. The CDR3 sequence: CASSLTIAGGYNEQFF. In nucleotides, the CDR3 is TGTGCCAGCAGCCTCACAATAGCGGGGGGCTACAATGAGCAGTTCTTC.

This clonotype was counted at least ten times. This chain's CDR3 is CASSYGDGYTF. The DNA for the CDR3 is TGTGCCAGCAGTTACGGGGATGGCTACACCTTC. The gene calls are TRBV6-5 and TRBJ1-2, with no clear D. The CDR3 runs 11 residues. V shed 2 bases and J shed 6 bases, with 4 bases lying between them. Germline-derived CDR1 and CDR2 are MNHEY and SVGAGI.

The sample holds many counts of this clonotype. The rearrangement links TRBV6-6 to TRBJ1-2; 10 bases are a match to TRBD1. The CDR3 runs to 14 residues. With V trimmed by 0 bases and J by 8 bases, 3 bases remained unmatched. Germline values: CDR1 MNHNY, CDR2 SVGAGI (reference sequence). In nucleotides, the CDR3 is TGTGCCAGCAGTTACTCGACAGGGGGCGACGGCTACACCTTC. It translates to CASSYSTGGDGYTF.

This clonotype was recorded at least ten times. The V and J genes are TRBV2 and TRBJ2-3; D uncertain. Germline V CDR1 and CDR2: SNHLY, FYNNEI. The V gene lost 5 bases and the J gene lost 2 bases, with 5 bases spanning the gap. The CDR3 covers 12 residues. The CDR3 DNA follows: TGTGCCAGCAGTCTTATCACAGATACGCAGTATTTT. This translates into CASSLITDTQYF. The variable domain in full, with the rest retrieved from reference TRBV2 and TRBJ2-3, is EPEVTQTPSHQVTQMGQEVILRCVPISNHLYFYWYRQILGQKVEFLVSFYNNEISEKSEIFDDQFSVERPDGSNFTLKIRSTKLEDSAMYFCASSLITDTQYFGPGTRLTVL.

V and J are TRBV5-1 and TRBJ2-2; TRBD1 matches 9 bases. From germline, CDR1 is SGHRS and CDR2 YFSETQ. The CDR3 spans 15 residues. Trimming removed 5 bases from V and 7 bases from J; junction bases left unmatched: 9. The CDR3 coding sequence is TGCGCCAGCAGATACCGGGACAGGGTCAGCGGGGAGCTGTTTTTT. Amino acids: CASRYRDRVSGELFF.